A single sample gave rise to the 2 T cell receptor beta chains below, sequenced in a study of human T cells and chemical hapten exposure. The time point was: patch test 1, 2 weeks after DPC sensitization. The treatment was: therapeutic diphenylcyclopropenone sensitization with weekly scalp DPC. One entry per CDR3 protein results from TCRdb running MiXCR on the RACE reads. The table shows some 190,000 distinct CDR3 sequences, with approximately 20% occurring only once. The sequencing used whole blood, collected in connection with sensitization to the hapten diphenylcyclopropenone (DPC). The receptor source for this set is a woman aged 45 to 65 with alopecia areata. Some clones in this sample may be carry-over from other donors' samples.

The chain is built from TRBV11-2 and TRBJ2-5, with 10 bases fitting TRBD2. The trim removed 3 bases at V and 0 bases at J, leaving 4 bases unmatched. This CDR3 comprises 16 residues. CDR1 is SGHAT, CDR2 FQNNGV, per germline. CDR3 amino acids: CASSFELAGYQETQYF. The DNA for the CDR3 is TGTGCCAGCAGCTTTGAACTAGCGGGGTACCAAGAGACCCAGTACTTC.

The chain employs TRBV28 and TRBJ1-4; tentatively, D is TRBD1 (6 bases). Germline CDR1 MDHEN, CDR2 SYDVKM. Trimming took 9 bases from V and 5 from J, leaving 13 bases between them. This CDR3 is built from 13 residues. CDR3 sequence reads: CASGGAPNEKLFF. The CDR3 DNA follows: TGTGCCAGTGGGGGGGCGCCGAATGAAAAACTGTTTTTT.